This is a list of T cell receptor beta chains from one sample in a study of T cells in Graves' hyperthyroidism and ophthalmopathy. MiXCR, applied by TCRdb to the multiplex PCR reads, yields one record per CDR3 protein. The table includes fewer than 650,000 distinct CDR3 sequences, over 11% detected once. Source material: blood. These receptors came from a woman in her 30s with Graves' hyperthyroidism that later progressed to Graves' ophthalmopathy. Both conserved end residues are part of each CDR3. D genes are given only for firm matches. For some rows the clone size is stated as once, few or many, or as a class when expanded; others skip it.

v_call	d_call	j_call	clone_size	cdr3_nt	cdr3_aa
TRBV7-9	-	TRBJ2-7	many	TGTGCCAGCAGCTCAGCAGGGGATGCCTACGAGCAGTACTTC	CASSSAGDAYEQYF
TRBV5-1	TRBD2	TRBJ2-2	-	TGCGCCAGCAGAACTAGCGGGAGTTTCCTACCCGGGGAGCTGTTTTTT	CASRTSGSFLPGELFF
TRBV3-1	-	TRBJ1-1	many	TGTGCCAGCAGCCAGGCGGACGTCAGCACTGAAGCTTTCTTT	CASSQADVSTEAFF
TRBV7-3	TRBD1	TRBJ1-1	-	TGTGCCAGCAGCGGGGACACAGGGGGCGGCGGTACTGAAGCTTTCTTT	CASSGDTGGGGTEAFF
TRBV7-6	-	TRBJ2-7	many	TGTGCCAGCAGCTTAGCGGGGATCTACGAGCAGTACTTC	CASSLAGIYEQYF
TRBV18	-	TRBJ1-1	-	TGTGCCAGCTCACCGACCCGTGGTGACACTGAAGCTTTCTTT	CASSPTRGDTEAFF
TRBV10-3	-	TRBJ2-1	few	TGTGCCATCAGTGAGGCACCCGGAGTCAATGAGCAGTTCTTC	CAISEAPGVNEQFF
TRBV6-2/TRBV6-3	-	TRBJ1-5	few	TGTGCCAGCAGTGGGGAACAGGGTCATCAGCCCCAGCATTTT	CASSGEQGHQPQHF
TRBV29-1	TRBD1	TRBJ1-3	few	TGCAGCGCCGCGGGACAGCAGGGCTCTGGAAACACCATATATTTT	CSAAGQQGSGNTIYF
TRBV30	-	TRBJ2-7	many	TGTGCCTGGTCTAGGGGCGCGGAACGCTACGAGCAGTACTTC	CAWSRGAERYEQYF
TRBV19	TRBD1	TRBJ1-2	-	TGTGCCAGTAGGGGACAGGCCAACGTCTATGGCTACACCTTC	CASRGQANVYGYTF
TRBV7-6	-	TRBJ2-5	many	TGTGCCAGCAGCTTAGCTAGCGGCTTACAAGAGACCCAGTACTTC	CASSLASGLQETQYF
TRBV20-1	-	TRBJ2-7	few	TGCAGTGCTACGGGACCGCATAGTTTTTCGGACGAGCAGTACTTC	CSATGPHSFSDEQYF
TRBV10-3	-	TRBJ2-7	many	TGTGCCATCAGTGACCCCCCCTCCCAGGAGCAGTACTTC	CAISDPPSQEQYF
TRBV5-6	TRBD1	TRBJ1-5	few	TGTGCCAGCAGCTTGAGGACAGGGCCTTACAATCAGCCCCAGCATTTT	CASSLRTGPYNQPQHF
TRBV13	-	TRBJ1-5	many	TGTGCCAGCAGCTTAGGGAGTAGCAATCAGCCCCAGCATTTT	CASSLGSSNQPQHF
TRBV30	-	TRBJ1-6	many	TGTGCCTGGAGGACCGGGACAACCTATAATTCACCCCTCCACTTT	CAWRTGTTYNSPLHF
TRBV7-3	-	TRBJ2-3	-	TGTGCCAGCAGCCCAGGGGCAGGGGGCACAGATACGCAGTATTTT	CASSPGAGGTDTQYF
TRBV7-9	TRBD1	TRBJ1-2	few	TGTGCCAGCAGCTTAGGGACAGGACCCTATGGCTACACCTTC	CASSLGTGPYGYTF
TRBV10-3	-	TRBJ1-5	-	TGTGCCATCAGGTCCGCCTTAGGACGGAGGGTAGATAGCAATCAGCCCCAGCATTTT	CAIRSALGRRVDSNQPQHF
TRBV27	-	TRBJ1-4	-	TGTGCCAGCAGTCTCAGGGTTTTCGAAAAACTGTTTTTT	CASSLRVFEKLFF
TRBV29-1	-	TRBJ2-4	many	TGCAGCGTCTTGCATACAGCCAAAAACATTCAGTACTTC	CSVLHTAKNIQYF
TRBV7-9	TRBD1	TRBJ2-1	many	TGTGCCAGCAGCTGGGGACAGGGGGCCAATGAGCAGTTCTTC	CASSWGQGANEQFF
TRBV24-1	-	TRBJ1-2	many	TGTGCCACCAGTGACAACAGACAGTTAAACTATGGCTACACCTTC	CATSDNRQLNYGYTF
TRBV14	-	TRBJ2-7	few	TGTGCCAGCAGTTTATTGCCCCCGGACTTGTCAGGCGGGCTCTTGCAGCAGTACTTC	CASSLLPPDLSGGLLQQYF
TRBV6-5	-	TRBJ2-5	-	TGTGCCAGCAGCCCCTTTGCGTGGGGGCGGGAAGAGACCCAGTACTTC	CASSPFAWGREETQYF
TRBV6-1	-	TRBJ2-3	many	TGTGCCAGCAGCGTTGGGGTTGGCCCCGATACGCAGTATTTT	CASSVGVGPDTQYF
TRBV6-1	-	TRBJ2-7	-	TGTGCCAGCAGGAGGATCGAATCCTACGAGCAGTACTTC	CASRRIESYEQYF
TRBV30	-	TRBJ2-1	few	TGTGCCTGGGGGGAGGCCCTAGAGCAGTTCTTC	CAWGEALEQFF
TRBV6-1	TRBD1	TRBJ1-6	many	TGTGCCAGCTCCTCCTACGGGGACAGAAATTCACCCCTCCACTTT	CASSSYGDRNSPLHF
TRBV11-2	TRBD1	TRBJ2-7	many	TGTGCCAGCAGGCCAGGGCCGGGACAGGGGCGATACGAGCAGTACTTC	CASRPGPGQGRYEQYF
TRBV6-5	TRBD2	TRBJ2-1	-	TGTGCCAGCAGTTACGCCAGGACTAGCGGTTACAATGAGCAGTTCTTC	CASSYARTSGYNEQFF
TRBV6-5	-	TRBJ2-1	-	TGTGCCAGCAGTTACTCCATTCGGGGTGAGCAGTTCTTC	CASSYSIRGEQFF
TRBV29-1	TRBD1	TRBJ1-2	many	TGCAGCGGACAGGGTAACGACTATGGCTACACCTTC	CSGQGNDYGYTF
TRBV28	-	TRBJ1-2	many	TGTGCCAGCAGTTCCACACATTTTACCTATGGCTACACCTTC	CASSSTHFTYGYTF
TRBV6-5	TRBD1	TRBJ1-1	many	TGTGCCAGCAGTTACTCCGGAGGTAGAACCGGGACAGGGGTCAACACTGAAGCTTTCTTT	CASSYSGGRTGTGVNTEAFF
TRBV24-1	-	TRBJ2-2	few	TGTGCCACCAACGAGGAGTTCACCGGGGAGCTGTTTTTT	CATNEEFTGELFF
TRBV6-1	TRBD2	TRBJ2-3	many	TGTGCCAGCAGATTCCTAGCGGGAGGGTCAGATACGCAGTATTTT	CASRFLAGGSDTQYF
TRBV20-1	TRBD2	TRBJ2-3	many	TGCAGTGCTAGAGAGCTAGCGGTCACAGATACGCAGTATTTT	CSARELAVTDTQYF
TRBV10-2	TRBD2	TRBJ2-1	few	TGCGCCAGCAGCCAACTAGCGGGGGGTTGGAATGAGCAGTTCTTC	CASSQLAGGWNEQFF
TRBV12-3/TRBV12-4	-	TRBJ1-4	many	TGTGCCAGCAGAGTTTGGGGGAGGGACTCTAATGAAAAACTGTTTTTT	CASRVWGRDSNEKLFF
TRBV7-9	-	TRBJ1-2	-	TGTGCCAGCAGCTTATATTTCCCGGATGGCTACACCTTC	CASSLYFPDGYTF
TRBV11-2	TRBD2	TRBJ2-1	-	TGTGCCAGCAGAGGACTAGCGGGAGCTGAGCAGTTCTTC	CASRGLAGAEQFF
TRBV9	TRBD1	TRBJ2-1	-	TGTGCCAGCAGCGAACCCCCAGGGGGCGCCTACAATGAGCAGTTCTTC	CASSEPPGGAYNEQFF
TRBV27	-	TRBJ1-4	many	TGTGCCAGCGCTTCCGGGACAACTAATGAAAAACTGTTTTTT	CASASGTTNEKLFF
TRBV27	-	TRBJ2-6	many	TGTGCCAGCAGTTTAGCAAGTGCCGGGGCCAACGTCCTGACTTTC	CASSLASAGANVLTF
TRBV20-1	-	TRBJ2-5	many	TGCAGTGCTTCACAGAATCAAGAGACCCAGTACTTC	CSASQNQETQYF
TRBV13	-	TRBJ2-5	-	TGTGCCAGCAGCCCTTCCGGGAGCATCGTGGAGACCCAGTACTTC	CASSPSGSIVETQYF
TRBV5-1	-	TRBJ2-3	few	TGCGCCAGCAGCCCCCCCCCCGAAGGCACAGATACGCAGTATTTT	CASSPPPEGTDTQYF
TRBV12-3/TRBV12-4	-	TRBJ1-1	many	TGTGCCAGCAGAATAGTGGGGGGCACTGAAGCTTTCTTT	CASRIVGGTEAFF
TRBV20-1	-	TRBJ1-1	many	TGCAGTGCTATCCGCCAGGGCGGGACTGAAGCTTTCTTT	CSAIRQGGTEAFF
TRBV4-1	TRBD2	TRBJ2-1	-	TGCGCCAGCAGCCAAGATAGGGCCCGACTAGCGGCGTACAATGAGCAGTTCTTC	CASSQDRARLAAYNEQFF
TRBV24-1	-	TRBJ2-1	few	TGTGCCACCAGTGGGCTACCTAATGAGCAGTTCTTC	CATSGLPNEQFF
TRBV7-9	TRBD2	TRBJ2-3	-	TGTGCCAGCAGCTTAGTGGGAGGGCCAGATACGCAGTATTTT	CASSLVGGPDTQYF